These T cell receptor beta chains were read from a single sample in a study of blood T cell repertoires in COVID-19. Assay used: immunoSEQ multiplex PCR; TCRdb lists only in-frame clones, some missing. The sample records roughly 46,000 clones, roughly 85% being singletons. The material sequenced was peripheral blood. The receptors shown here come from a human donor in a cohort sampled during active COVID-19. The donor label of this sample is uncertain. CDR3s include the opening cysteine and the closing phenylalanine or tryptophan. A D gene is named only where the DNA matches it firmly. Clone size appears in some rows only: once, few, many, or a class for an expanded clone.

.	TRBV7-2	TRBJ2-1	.	CASSSLQGNEQFF	TGTGCCAGCAGCTCTCTGCAGGGGAATGAGCAGTTCTTC
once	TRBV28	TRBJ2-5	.	CASSFVGAIQETQYF	TGTGCCAGCAGTTTCGTGGGGGCCATACAAGAGACCCAGTACTTC
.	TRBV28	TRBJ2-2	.	CAEGHPTGELFF	TGCGCTGAAGGACATCCCACCGGGGAGCTGTTTTTT
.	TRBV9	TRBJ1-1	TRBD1	CASSSGGADRGRVNTEAFF	TGTGCCAGCAGCTCCGGAGGGGCTGACAGGGGGCGGGTGAACACTGAAGCTTTCTTT
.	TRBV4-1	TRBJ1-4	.	CASSQAAYSTNEKLFF	TGCGCCAGCAGCCAAGCCGCCTACTCAACTAATGAAAAACTGTTTTTT
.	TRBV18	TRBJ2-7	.	CASSPQGDEQYF	TGTGCCAGCTCACCACAGGGGGACGAGCAGTACTTC
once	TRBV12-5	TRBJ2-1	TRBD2	CASGPSGGAREQFF	TGTGCTAGTGGCCCTAGCGGGGGGGCGCGTGAGCAGTTCTTC
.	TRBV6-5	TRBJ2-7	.	CASSRAWGDYEQYF	TGTGCCAGCAGTCGGGCTTGGGGGGACTACGAGCAGTACTTC
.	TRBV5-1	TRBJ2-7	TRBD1	CASSKTGAREQYF	TGCGCCAGCAGCAAAACAGGGGCACGCGAGCAGTACTTC
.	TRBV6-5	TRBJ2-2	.	CASSPLDSSGELFF	TGTGCCAGCAGCCCGTTGGACAGTTCCGGGGAGCTGTTTTTT
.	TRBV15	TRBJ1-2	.	CATSRTISGSYGYTF	TGTGCCACCAGCAGAACAATTTCAGGGTCCTATGGCTACACCTTC
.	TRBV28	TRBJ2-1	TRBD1	CASSLQGENEQFF	TGTGCCAGCAGTTTACAGGGGGAGAATGAGCAGTTCTTC
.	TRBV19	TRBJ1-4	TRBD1	CASSPRTGTGPEKLFF	TGTGCCAGTAGTCCTCGAACCGGGACAGGGCCTGAAAAACTGTTTTTT
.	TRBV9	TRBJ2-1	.	CASSVGGQARRSGEQFF	TGTGCCAGCAGCGTAGGGGGTCAGGCCCGCCGGAGCGGTGAGCAGTTCTTC
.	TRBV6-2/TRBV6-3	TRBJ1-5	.	CASSLGPKAGNQPQHF	TGTGCCAGCAGTCTCGGACCCAAAGCGGGGAATCAGCCCCAGCATTTT
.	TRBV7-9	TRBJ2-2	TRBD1	CASSNPGGQGARPNTGELFF	TGTGCCAGCAGCAACCCTGGGGGACAGGGGGCGCGGCCCAACACCGGGGAGCTGTTTTTT
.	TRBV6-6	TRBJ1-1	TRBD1	CASSYQRTGNTEAFF	TGTGCCAGCAGTTACCAAAGGACAGGGAACACTGAAGCTTTCTTT
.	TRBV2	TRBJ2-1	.	CASTPGGTEPYNEQFF	TGTGCCAGCACCCCGGGGGGGACAGAGCCCTACAATGAGCAGTTCTTC
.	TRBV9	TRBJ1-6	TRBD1	CASSRGTASRDSPLHF	TGTGCCAGCAGCCGTGGGACAGCCTCAAGAGATTCACCCCTCCACTTT
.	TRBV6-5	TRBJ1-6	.	CASRSYNSPLHF	TGTGCCAGCCGTAGCTATAATTCACCCCTCCACTTT
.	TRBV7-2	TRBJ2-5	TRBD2	CASSPGGGRLETQYF	TGTGCCAGCAGCCCGGGGGGGGGCAGGCTGGAGACCCAGTACTTC
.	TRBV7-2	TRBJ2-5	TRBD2	CASSLVVLSGGIQETQYF	TGTGCCAGCAGCTTAGTGGTGCTGAGCGGGGGGATACAAGAGACCCAGTACTTC
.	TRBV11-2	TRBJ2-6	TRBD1	CASSLAPDRGTGANVLTF	TGTGCCAGCAGCTTAGCTCCAGACAGGGGGACAGGGGCCAACGTCCTGACTTTC
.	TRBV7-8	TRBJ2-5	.	CASSADTVVRTQYF	TGTGCCAGCAGCGCAGACACGGTGGTGAGGACCCAGTACTTC
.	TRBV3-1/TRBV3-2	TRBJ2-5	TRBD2	CASSQERASGSGGTQYF	TGTGCCAGCAGCCAAGAGAGGGCTAGCGGTTCGGGTGGGACCCAGTACTTC
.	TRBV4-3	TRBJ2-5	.	CASSQVVGEDRETQYF	TGCGCCAGCAGCCAAGTGGTCGGGGAGGATAGAGAGACCCAGTACTTC
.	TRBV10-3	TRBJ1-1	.	CAISTGSGAFF	TGTGCCATCAGCACCGGGAGCGGGGCTTTCTTT
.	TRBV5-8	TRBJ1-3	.	CASSSVLWSGNTIYF	TGTGCCAGCAGCTCGGTACTTTGGTCTGGAAACACCATATATTTT
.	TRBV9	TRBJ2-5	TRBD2	CASSVEASGLVQETQYF	TGTGCCAGCAGCGTAGAGGCTAGCGGGTTAGTCCAAGAGACCCAGTACTTC
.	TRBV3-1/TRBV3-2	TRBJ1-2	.	CASSVTGIGYTF	TGTGCCAGCAGCGTTACAGGTATTGGCTACACCTTC
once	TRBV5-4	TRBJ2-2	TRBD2	CASSVTGTSRGGWTGELFF	TGTGCCAGCAGCGTAACCGGGACTAGCCGGGGGGGATGGACCGGGGAGCTGTTTTTT